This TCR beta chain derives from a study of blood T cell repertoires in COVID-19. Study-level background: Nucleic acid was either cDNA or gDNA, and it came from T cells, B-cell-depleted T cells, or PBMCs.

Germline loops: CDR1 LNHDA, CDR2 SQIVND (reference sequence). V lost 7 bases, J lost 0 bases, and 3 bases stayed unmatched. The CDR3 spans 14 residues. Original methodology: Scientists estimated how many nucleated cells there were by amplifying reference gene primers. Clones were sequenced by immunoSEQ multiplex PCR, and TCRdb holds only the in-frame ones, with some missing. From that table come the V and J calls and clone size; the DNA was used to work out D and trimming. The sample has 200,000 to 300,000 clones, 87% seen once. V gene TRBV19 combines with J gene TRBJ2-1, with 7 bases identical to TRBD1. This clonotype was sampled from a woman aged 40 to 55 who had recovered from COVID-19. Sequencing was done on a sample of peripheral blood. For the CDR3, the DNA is TGTGCCAGTACCCGACAGGGCTCCTACAATGAGCAGTTCTTC. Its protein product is CASTRQGSYNEQFF.